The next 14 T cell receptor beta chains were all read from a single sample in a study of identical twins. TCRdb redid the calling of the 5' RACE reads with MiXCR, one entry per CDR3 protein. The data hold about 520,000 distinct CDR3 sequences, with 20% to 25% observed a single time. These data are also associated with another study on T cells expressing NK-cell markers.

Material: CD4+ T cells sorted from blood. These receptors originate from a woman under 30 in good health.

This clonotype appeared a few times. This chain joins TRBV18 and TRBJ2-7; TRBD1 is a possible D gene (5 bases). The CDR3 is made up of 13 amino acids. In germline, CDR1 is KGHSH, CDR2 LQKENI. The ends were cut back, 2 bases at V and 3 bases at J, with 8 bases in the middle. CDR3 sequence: CASSPDRNYEQYF. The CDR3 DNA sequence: TGTGCCAGCTCACCAGACAGAAACTACGAGCAGTACTTC.

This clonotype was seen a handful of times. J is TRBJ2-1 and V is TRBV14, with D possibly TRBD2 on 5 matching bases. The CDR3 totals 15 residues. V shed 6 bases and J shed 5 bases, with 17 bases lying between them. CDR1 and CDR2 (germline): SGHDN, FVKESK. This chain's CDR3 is CASRLHATTNNEQFF. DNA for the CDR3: TGTGCCAGCAGACTACACGCCACGACTAACAATGAGCAGTTCTTC.

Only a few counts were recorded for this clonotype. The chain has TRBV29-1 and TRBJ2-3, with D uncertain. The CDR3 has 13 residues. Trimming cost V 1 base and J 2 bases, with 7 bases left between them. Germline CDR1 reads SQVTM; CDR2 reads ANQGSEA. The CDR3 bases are TGCAGCGTTGAAGGCCAGTACACAGATACGCAGTATTTT. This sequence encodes CSVEGQYTDTQYF.

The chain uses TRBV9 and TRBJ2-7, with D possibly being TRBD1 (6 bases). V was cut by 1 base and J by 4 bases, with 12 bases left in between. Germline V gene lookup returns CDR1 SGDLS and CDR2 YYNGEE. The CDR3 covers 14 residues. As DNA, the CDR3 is TGTGCCAGCAGCGTAACAGGGTCCCCTTACGAGCAGTACTTC. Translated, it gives CASSVTGSPYEQYF.

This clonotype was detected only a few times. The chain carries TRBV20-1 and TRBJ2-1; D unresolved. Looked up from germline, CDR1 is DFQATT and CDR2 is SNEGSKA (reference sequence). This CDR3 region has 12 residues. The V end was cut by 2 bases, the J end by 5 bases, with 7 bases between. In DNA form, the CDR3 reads TGCAGTGCTAGAAGAGGTCACAATGAGCAGTTCTTC. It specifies CSARRGHNEQFF.

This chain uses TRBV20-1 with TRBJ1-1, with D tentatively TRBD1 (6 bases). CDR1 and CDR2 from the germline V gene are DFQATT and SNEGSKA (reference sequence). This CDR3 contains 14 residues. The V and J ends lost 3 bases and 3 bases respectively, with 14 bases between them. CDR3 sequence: CSARRGVPDTEAFF. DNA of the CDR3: TGCAGTGCTAGGAGGGGGGTTCCCGACACTGAAGCTTTCTTT.

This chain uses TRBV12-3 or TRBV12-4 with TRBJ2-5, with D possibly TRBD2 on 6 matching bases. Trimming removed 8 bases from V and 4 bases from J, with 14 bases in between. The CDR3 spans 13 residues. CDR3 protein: CASRTSSGETQYF. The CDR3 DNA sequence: TGTGCCAGCCGTACTAGCTCTGGAGAGACCCAGTACTTC.

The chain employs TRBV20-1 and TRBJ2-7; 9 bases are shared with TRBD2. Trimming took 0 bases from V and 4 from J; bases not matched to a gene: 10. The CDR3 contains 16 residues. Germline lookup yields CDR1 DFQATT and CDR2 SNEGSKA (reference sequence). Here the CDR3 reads CSARDDRLAGRYEQYF. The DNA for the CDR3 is TGCAGTGCTAGAGATGATCGGCTAGCGGGGAGGTACGAGCAGTACTTC.

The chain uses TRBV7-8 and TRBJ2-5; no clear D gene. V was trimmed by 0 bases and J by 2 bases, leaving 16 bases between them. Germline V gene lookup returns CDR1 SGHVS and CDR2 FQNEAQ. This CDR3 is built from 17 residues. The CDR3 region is CASSLALIGGVQETQYF. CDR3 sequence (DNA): TGTGCCAGCAGCTTAGCCCTTATTGGCGGAGTTCAAGAGACCCAGTACTTC.

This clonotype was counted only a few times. The CDR3: CSARGARENQPQHF. CDR3 coding DNA: TGCAGTGCTAGAGGAGCACGGGAAAATCAGCCCCAGCATTTT. The chain joins TRBV20-1 to TRBJ1-5; D uncertain. V lost 1 base to trimming and J lost 4 bases, with 11 bases between them. Germline V CDR1 and CDR2: DFQATT, SNEGSKA (reference sequence). The CDR3 totals 14 residues.

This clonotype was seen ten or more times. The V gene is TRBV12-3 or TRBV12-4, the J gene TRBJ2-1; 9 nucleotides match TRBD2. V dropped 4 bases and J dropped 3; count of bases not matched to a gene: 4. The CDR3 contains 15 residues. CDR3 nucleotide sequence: TGTGCCAGCAGTTCTAGCGGGATGGGCTACAATGAGCAGTTCTTC. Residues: CASSSSGMGYNEQFF.

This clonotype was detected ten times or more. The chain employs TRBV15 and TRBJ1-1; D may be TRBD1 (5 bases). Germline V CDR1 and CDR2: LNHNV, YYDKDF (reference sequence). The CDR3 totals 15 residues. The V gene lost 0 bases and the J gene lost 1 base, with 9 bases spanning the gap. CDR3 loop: CATSRDWQGNTEAFF. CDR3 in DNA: TGTGCCACCAGCAGAGATTGGCAGGGGAACACTGAAGCTTTCTTT.

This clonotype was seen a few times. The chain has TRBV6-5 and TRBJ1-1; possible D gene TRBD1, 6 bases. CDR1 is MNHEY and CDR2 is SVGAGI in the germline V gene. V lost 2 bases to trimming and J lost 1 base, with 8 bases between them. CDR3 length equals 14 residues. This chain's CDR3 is CASSYPDRNTEAFF. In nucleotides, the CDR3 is TGTGCCAGCAGTTACCCGGACAGGAACACTGAAGCTTTCTTT.

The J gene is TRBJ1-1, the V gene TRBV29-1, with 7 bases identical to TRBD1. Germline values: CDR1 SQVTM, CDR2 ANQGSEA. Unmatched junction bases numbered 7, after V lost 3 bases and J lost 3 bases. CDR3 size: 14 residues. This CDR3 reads CSVDQGGRDTEAFF. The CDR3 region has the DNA TGCAGCGTTGACCAGGGGGGACGGGACACTGAAGCTTTCTTT.